The 8 T cell receptor beta chains below come from one sample, sequenced in a study of metastatic and nonmetastatic thyroid tumors. Thyroid surgery was preceded by no treatment in any patient. TCRdb re-called the PCR reads via MiXCR. The sample has 30,000 to 45,000 clones; roughly 28% are singletons. Sequenced: blood. The source is a male donor with papillary thyroid cancer or a benign thyroid nodule (not recorded which). Some clones in this sample may be carry-over from other donors' samples.

This clone came up a few times. This rearrangement joins TRBV9 to TRBJ1-4; D is perhaps TRBD1 (6 bases). Germline V gene data show CDR1 as SGDLS and CDR2 as YYNGEE. The CDR3 length is 16 residues. The V and J ends lost 3 bases and 3 bases respectively, with 15 bases between them. The CDR3 DNA is TGTGCCAGCAGCGGAGACCCGGGACAAGCTAATGAAAAACTGTTTTTT. Amino acids: CASSGDPGQANEKLFF.

The chain has TRBV19 and TRBJ1-1, with 7 bases that match TRBD1. With 6 bases clipped from V and 2 bases from J, the junction kept 6 bases outside the gene matches. Per the germline V gene, CDR1 is LNHDA and CDR2 is SQIVND (reference sequence). The CDR3 runs 14 residues. CDR3: CASSHRGGNTEAFF. DNA of the CDR3: TGTGCCAGTAGCCACAGGGGTGGAAACACTGAAGCTTTCTTT.

V usage is TRBV15 and J usage is TRBJ1-2, with D maybe TRBD1 (6 bases). Trimming cost V 0 bases and J 8 bases, with 22 bases left between them. Germline V lookup: CDR1 LNHNV, CDR2 YYDKDF (reference sequence). The CDR3 contains 17 residues. The CDR3 is CATSRDSLLWSGEGYTF. As DNA, the CDR3 is TGTGCCACCAGCAGAGATAGTCTTCTTTGGTCAGGGGAAGGCTACACCTTC.

The genes are TRBV24-1 and TRBJ2-1, with 10 bases that match TRBD1. Looked up from germline, CDR1 is KGHDR and CDR2 is SFDVKD. The CDR3 sequence is 17 residues long. The V and J ends lost 6 bases and 1 base, in that order; junction bases with no gene match: 8. CDR3 sequence (DNA): TGTGCCACCAGTTATGACAGGGGGCGCGGATCCTACAATGAGCAGTTCTTC. It specifies CATSYDRGRGSYNEQFF.

This clone occurred a few times. This chain uses TRBV24-1 with TRBJ2-6, with a tentative D call TRBD1 (5 bases). The CDR3 length is 15 residues. The V gene's germline CDR1 is KGHDR and CDR2 SFDVKD. Trimming removed 2 bases from V and 1 base from J, with 5 bases in between. CDR3 bases: TGTGCCACCAGTGATTCAGGGTCTGGGGCCAACGTCCTGACTTTC. It codes for CATSDSGSGANVLTF.

In this sample, this clone turned up a few times. The chain recombines TRBV20-1 with TRBJ2-1; 9 bases agree with TRBD1. The V segment lost 0 bases and the J segment 3 bases; nucleotides outside the gene matches: 6. The CDR3 is 16 residues long. Looked up from germline, CDR1 is DFQATT and CDR2 is SNEGSKA (reference sequence). The CDR3 nucleotides read TGCAGTGCTAGAGATCTTAGGACAGGGGACTACAATGAGCAGTTCTTC. This translates into CSARDLRTGDYNEQFF.

This clone was found a few times. The genes are TRBV6-1 and TRBJ1-1, with D tentatively TRBD1 (6 bases). CDR3 length equals 16 residues. V was pared by 2 bases and J by 0 bases, with 13 bases between. The germline gives CDR1 MNHNS, CDR2 SASEGT. CDR3 DNA sequence: TGTGCCAGCAGTGAAACTCTAACAGGGATGAACACTGAAGCTTTCTTT. Translated: CASSETLTGMNTEAFF.

This clone was recorded only once. This chain links TRBV5-1 with TRBJ1-2; weak D call: TRBD1 (5 bases). The CDR3 loop spans 15 amino acids. Germline V CDR1 and CDR2: SGHRS, YFSETQ. The V and J ends lost 0 bases and 2 bases respectively, with 11 bases between them. The CDR3 sequence: CASSLAGGANYGYTF. CDR3 coding DNA: TGCGCCAGCAGCTTGGCTGGAGGGGCAAACTATGGCTACACCTTC. Using reference TRBV5-1 and TRBJ1-2 for the parts outside the CDR3, the full variable domain is KAGVTQTPRYLIKTRGQQVTLSCSPISGHRSVSWYQQTPGQGLQFLFEYFSETQRNKGNFPGRFSGRQFSNSRSEMNVSTLELGDSALYLCASSLAGGANYGYTFGSGTRLTVV.